This record looks at one T cell receptor beta chain sequence and its context. The data stem from a study of blood T cell repertoires in COVID-19. For the study at large: Donors in the United States, Italy and Spain gave samples during acute or convalescent COVID-19. Nucleic acid was either cDNA or gDNA, and it came from T cells, B-cell-depleted T cells, or PBMCs.

As processed by the authors: For nucleated cells, counts were estimated from reference gene primer amplification. Here immunoSEQ multiplex PCR was the method, and the copy in TCRdb shows in-frame clones only, minus some. V, J and clone size are taken as reported in that table, and D and trimming were inferred from the DNA itself. The data contain 310,000 or so clones, approximately 86% of them seen just once; the ten biggest clones take up around 2.1%. CDR3 size: 14 residues. Trimming at V came to 5 bases and at J to 6 bases, leaving 2 bases not matched to a gene. Germline values: CDR1 SEHNR, CDR2 FQNEAQ (reference sequence).

The rearrangement uses TRBV7-9 and TRBJ2-1; 12 nucleotides match TRBD2. Sequenced: peripheral blood. The receptor was derived from a woman between 25 and 40 years old who had recovered from COVID-19. The CDR3 DNA follows: TGTGCCAGCAGCCCACTAGCGGGAGGCAATGAGCAGTTCTTC. Translation gives CASSPLAGGNEQFF.